This T cell receptor (beta chain) was recorded in a study of blood T cell repertoires in COVID-19. Study context: Samples representing acute and convalescent COVID-19 were sourced from the United States, Italy and Spain. T cells, B-cell-depleted T cells, or PBMCs provided the cDNA or gDNA that served as material.

As handled by the study authors: It was from reference gene primer amplification that nucleated cell counts were estimated. The data were produced by immunoSEQ multiplex PCR, yet TCRdb's version contains in-frame clones alone and is incomplete. That table furnishes V, J and clone size, whereas the DNA furnished D and trimming. The sample lists 200,000 to 300,000 clones; approximately 88% were seen once. The sequence was collected from a man aged 40-50 years with acute or convalescent COVID-19. The sample taken for sequencing was peripheral blood.

This chain's CDR3 is CASGKNLRGTEAFF. In nucleotides, the CDR3 is TGCGCCAGCGGAAAGAACCTGAGAGGCACTGAAGCTTTCTTT. The rearrangement joins TRBV10-2 to TRBJ1-1; D unclear. This CDR3 is 14 amino acids long. Per the germline V gene, CDR1 is WSHSY and CDR2 is SAAADI. Trimming took off 8 bases at V and 4 bases at J, with 17 bases between the two ends.